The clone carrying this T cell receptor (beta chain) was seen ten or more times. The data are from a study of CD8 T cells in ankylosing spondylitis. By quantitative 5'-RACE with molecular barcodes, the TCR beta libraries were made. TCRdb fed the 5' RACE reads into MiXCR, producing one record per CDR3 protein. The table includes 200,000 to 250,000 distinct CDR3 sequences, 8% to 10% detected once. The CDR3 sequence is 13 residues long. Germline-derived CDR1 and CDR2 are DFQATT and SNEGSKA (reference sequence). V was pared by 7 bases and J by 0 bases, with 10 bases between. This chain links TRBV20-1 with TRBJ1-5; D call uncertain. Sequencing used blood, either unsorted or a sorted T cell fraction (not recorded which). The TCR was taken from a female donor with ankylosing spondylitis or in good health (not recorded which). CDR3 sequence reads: CSGRSYSNQPQHF. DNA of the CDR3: TGCAGTGGCCGTTCTTATAGCAATCAGCCCCAGCATTTT.